These 16 T cell receptor beta chains were sequenced from one sample in a study of CD8+CD57+ T cells in acquired aplastic anemia. Genomic DNA, the template, was used for profiling of the TCR beta VDJ and CDR3. TCRdb fed the reads into MiXCR, producing one record per CDR3 protein. The profile shows under 200,000 distinct CDR3 sequences, over 40% of them singletons. All sequencing subjects had displayed CD8+CD57+ cell expansion on flow cytometry. Sequencing was done on a sample of sorted CD4+, CD8+, or CD8+CD57+ T cells (not recorded which) from PBMCs. All receptors derive from a human donor with aplastic anemia.

This clonotype has ten or more counts. The genes are TRBV6-5 and TRBJ2-1; 10 bases agree with TRBD1. The CDR3 totals 15 residues. With V trimmed by 1 base and J by 7 bases, 4 bases remained unmatched. The germline V gene encodes CDR1 MNHEY and CDR2 SVGAGI. CDR3 region: CASSYWGQGRNEQFF. CDR3 nucleotides: TGTGCCAGCAGTTACTGGGGACAGGGGAGAAATGAGCAGTTCTTC.

CDR3 loop: CASSPTGSQETQYF. Written as DNA, the CDR3 is TGCGCCAGCAGCCCTACAGGGTCTCAAGAGACCCAGTACTTC. The gene calls are TRBV5-1 and TRBJ2-5; D is possibly TRBD1 (6 bases). The CDR3 runs 14 residues. Germline loops: CDR1 SGHRS, CDR2 YFSETQ. Trimming took 4 bases from V and 2 from J, leaving 12 bases between them.

This clonotype was seen many times. The V and J genes are TRBV12-3 or TRBV12-4 and TRBJ2-5, with TRBD2 matching over 10 bases. The CDR3 length is 17 residues. V lost 5 bases, J lost 9 bases, and 18 bases stayed unmatched. The CDR3 DNA sequence: TGTGCCAGCAGTACATCCCCCCTGGTAGCGGGGGGAGGGGCCCAGTACTTC. Amino acids: CASSTSPLVAGGGAQYF.

V and J are TRBV2 and TRBJ2-7; D may be TRBD2 (6 bases). V shed 5 bases and J shed 3 bases, with 14 bases lying between them. CDR3 size: 14 residues. Looked up from germline, CDR1 is SNHLY and CDR2 is FYNNEI. The CDR3 sequence is CASSTASGSYEQYF. The CDR3 nucleotides are TGTGCCAGCAGTACTGCCTCCGGGAGCTACGAGCAGTACTTC.

Many counts were recorded for this clonotype. J is TRBJ2-3 and V is TRBV24-1; 8 bases are a match to TRBD2. Germline V gene sequence: CDR1 KGHDR, CDR2 SFDVKD. Unmatched junction bases numbered 4, after V lost 4 bases and J lost 2 bases. CDR3 length: 15 residues. The CDR3 region has the DNA TGTGCCACCAGTGAATCGGGGGGGATCACAGATACGCAGTATTTT. It is translated as CATSESGGITDTQYF.

This clonotype was seen repeatedly, ten times or more. The J gene is TRBJ2-7, the V gene TRBV14; possible D gene TRBD1, 5 bases. V gave up 3 bases and J gave up 7 bases, with 13 bases separating them. Germline values: CDR1 SGHDN, CDR2 FVKESK. This CDR3 region has 13 residues. The CDR3 loop reads CASSQLQGGEQYF. The CDR3 DNA sequence: TGTGCCAGCAGCCAGCTCCAGGGTGGGGAGCAGTACTTC. Filled out from reference TRBV14 and TRBJ2-7, the complete variable domain reads EAGVTQFPSHSVIEKGQTVTLRCDPISGHDNLYWYRRVMGKEIKFLLHFVKESKQDESGMPNNRFLAERTGGTYSTLKVQPAELEDSGVYFCASSQLQGGEQYFGPGTRLTVT.

Notes on this clonotype: Compared with germline, one end of the junction differs, possibly owing to a read error. The chain links TRBV7-8 to TRBJ1-5, with D uncertain. CDR1 is SGHVS and CDR2 is FQNEAQ in the germline V gene. This CDR3 has 15 amino acids. CDR3 amino acids: CANSLNPTGNQPQHF. The DNA for the CDR3 is TGTGCCAACAGCTTAAACCCCACGGGCAATCAGCCCCAGCATTTT. Supplemented by reference TRBV7-8 and TRBJ1-5, the full variable domain reads GAGVSQSPRYKVAKRGQDVALRCDPISGHVSLFWYQQALGQGPEFLTYFQNEAQLDKSGLPSDRFFAERPEGSVSTLKIQRTQQEDSAVYLCANSLNPTGNQPQHFGDGTRLSIL.

The chain joins TRBV10-3 to TRBJ2-1; 12 nucleotides align to TRBD2. The CDR3 is made up of 13 amino acids. The J segment lost 9 bases and the V segment lost 8 bases, leaving 5 bases of the junction unmatched. Germline CDR1 and CDR2: ENHRY and SYGVKD. CDR3 in amino acids: CAILAGGVSEQFF. CDR3 bases: TGTGCCATCCTAGCGGGAGGGGTGAGTGAGCAGTTCTTC.

This clonotype was detected many times. The rearrangement uses TRBV20-1 and TRBJ2-3; a weak D match, TRBD2 (6 bases). Germline loops: CDR1 DFQATT, CDR2 SNEGSKA (reference sequence). The V end lost 0 bases, the J end lost 2 bases, and 12 bases lay between the germline ends. The CDR3 is made up of 15 amino acids. In nucleotides, the CDR3 is TGCAGTGCTAGAGATACTAGCATAAACACAGATACGCAGTATTTT. This sequence encodes CSARDTSINTDTQYF.

This clonotype was recorded many times. The chain links TRBV27 to TRBJ1-2; tentative D call: TRBD1 (5 bases). This CDR3 comprises 15 residues. The V end was cut by 8 bases, the J end by 1 base, with 17 bases between. Per germline, CDR1 MNHEY and CDR2 SMNVEV (reference sequence). CDR3 bases: TGTGCCAGCGCAAGTGCGGGACTCGGTAACTATGGCTACACCTTC. Amino acids: CASASAGLGNYGYTF.

This clonotype was found many times. The gene calls are TRBV12-3 or TRBV12-4 and TRBJ1-2; TRBD1 might be the D (6 bases). The V and J ends lost 1 base and 9 bases respectively, with 15 bases between them. This CDR3 comprises 14 residues. In nucleotides, the CDR3 is TGTGCCAGCAGTTTAGGGGCGACAGGAGGTAGCTACACCTTC. It encodes CASSLGATGGSYTF.

Notes on this clonotype: A much larger clone lies a single base off, so this may be a read error. This chain joins TRBV5-6 and TRBJ2-7, with D tentatively TRBD1 (7 bases). V shed 10 bases and J shed 2 bases, with 19 bases lying between them. Germline values: CDR1 SGHDT, CDR2 YYEEEE. The CDR3 contains 14 residues. CDR3 bases: TGTGCCGGCGGGCTTCAGGGGGGAGCCTACGAGCAGTACTTC. Its translation: CAGGLQGGAYEQYF.

The chain employs TRBV19 and TRBJ1-5, with TRBD1 as a possible D gene (5 bases). V gave up 2 bases and J gave up 5 bases, with 22 bases separating them. From germline, CDR1 is LNHDA and CDR2 SQIVND (reference sequence). This CDR3 has 18 residues. The CDR3 here is CASSILTRGENFDQPQHF. The CDR3 DNA reads TGTGCCAGTAGTATATTGACACGAGGGGAGAATTTCGATCAGCCCCAGCATTTT.

The J gene is TRBJ1-2, the V gene TRBV3-1, with a possible D match to TRBD1 (5 bases). Trimming cost V 0 bases and J 5 bases, with 10 bases left between them. Germline V gives CDR1 LGHDT, CDR2 YNNKEL (reference sequence). The length of the CDR3 is 14 residues. CDR3 sequence reads: CASSQEGGAYGYTF. The CDR3 DNA is TGTGCCAGCAGCCAAGAGGGAGGGGCTTATGGCTACACCTTC.

This clonotype appeared many times. The chain combines TRBV12-5 with TRBJ1-2; the match to TRBD1 covers 10 bases. The CDR3 consists of 14 residues. The germline gives CDR1 LGHNT, CDR2 FRNRAP. Unmatched junction bases numbered 9, after V lost 7 bases and J lost 7 bases. CDR3 nucleotides: TGTGCTAGTGCCCTACAGGACAGGGGGGCTGGCTACACCTTC. Translated, it gives CASALQDRGAGYTF.

This clonotype was counted at least ten times. CDR3 sequence reads: CSAKEGPVNTEAFF. CDR3 DNA sequence: TGCAGTGCTAAAGAGGGGCCCGTGAACACTGAAGCTTTCTTT. J is TRBJ1-1 and V is TRBV20-1, with D perhaps matching TRBD1 (5 bases). The V end lost 4 bases, the J end lost 0 bases, and 12 bases lay between the germline ends. CDR1 is DFQATT and CDR2 is SNEGSKA in the germline V gene (reference sequence). This CDR3 is built from 14 residues.